The entry below gives a single T cell receptor beta chain sequence along with its context. This was a survey-level run. Here immunoSEQ multiplex PCR was the method, and the copy in TCRdb shows in-frame clones only, minus some. The sample lists 35,000 or so clones, 55% to 85% occurring once. The entry originates in a study of pediatric ulcerative colitis. The CDR3 has 17 amino acids. Trimming shortened V by 0 bases and J by 0 bases, and 9 bases separated the two germline ends. CDR1 is MNHNS, CDR2 SASEGT, per germline. During colonoscopy, one to two rectal pinch biopsies were collected. J is TRBJ2-6 and V is TRBV6-1; the D is unclear. The source material was gut tissue. The clonotype comes from a boy aged 10-17 years with moderate ulcerative colitis. The CDR3 sequence is CASSEAPVYSGANVLTF. The DNA for the CDR3 is TGTGCCAGCAGTGAAGCTCCAGTTTACTCTGGGGCCAACGTCCTGACTTTC.